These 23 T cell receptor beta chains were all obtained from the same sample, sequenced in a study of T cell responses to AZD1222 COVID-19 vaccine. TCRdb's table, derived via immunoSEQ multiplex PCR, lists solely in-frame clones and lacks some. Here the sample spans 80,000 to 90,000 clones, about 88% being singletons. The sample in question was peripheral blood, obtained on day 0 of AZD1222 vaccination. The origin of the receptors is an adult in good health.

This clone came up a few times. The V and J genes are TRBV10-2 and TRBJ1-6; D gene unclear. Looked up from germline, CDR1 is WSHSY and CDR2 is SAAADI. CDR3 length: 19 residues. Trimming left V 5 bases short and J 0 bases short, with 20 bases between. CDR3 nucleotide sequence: TGCGCCAGCAGTTGGCAGGCGGCCCTTGGGAGCTCCTATAATTCACCCCTCCACTTT. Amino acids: CASSWQAALGSSYNSPLHF.

CDR3 protein: CASSVGLAGENEQYF. For the CDR3, the DNA is TGTGCCAGCAGCGTAGGATTAGCGGGAGAAAACGAGCAGTACTTC. V is TRBV9 and J is TRBJ2-7; 9 bases line up with TRBD2. Trimming at V came to 0 bases and at J to 5 bases, leaving 6 bases not matched to a gene. The CDR3 is 15 amino acids. The germline V gene has CDR1 SGDLS and CDR2 YYNGEE. The variable domain in full, with the rest retrieved from reference TRBV9 and TRBJ2-7, is DSGVTQTPKHLITATGQRVTLRCSPRSGDLSVYWYQQSLDQGLQFLIQYYNGEERAKGNILERFSAQQFPDLHSELNLSSLELGDSALYFCASSVGLAGENEQYFGPGTRLTVT.

The DNA for the CDR3 is TGTGCCAGCAGCTCCTTCCGGACTAGCGGACACACCGGGGAGCTGTTTTTT. Translated, it gives CASSSFRTSGHTGELFF. This rearrangement joins TRBV11-2 to TRBJ2-2; TRBD2 matches at 10 bases. Germline V gene lookup returns CDR1 SGHAT and CDR2 FQNNGV. V gave up 4 bases and J gave up 3 bases; unmatched junction bases: 8. This CDR3 contains 17 residues.

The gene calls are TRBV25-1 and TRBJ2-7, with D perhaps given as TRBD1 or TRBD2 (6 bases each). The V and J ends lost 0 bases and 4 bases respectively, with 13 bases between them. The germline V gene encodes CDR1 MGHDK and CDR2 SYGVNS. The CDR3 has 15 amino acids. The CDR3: CASSEYRGAVYEQYF. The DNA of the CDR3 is TGTGCCAGCAGTGAATATAGGGGGGCGGTGTACGAGCAGTACTTC.

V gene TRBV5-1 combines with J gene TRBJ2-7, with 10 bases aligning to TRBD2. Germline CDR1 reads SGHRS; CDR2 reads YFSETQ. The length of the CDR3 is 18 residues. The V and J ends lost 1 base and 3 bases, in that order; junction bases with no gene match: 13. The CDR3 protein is CASSLSSGRASFNYEQYF. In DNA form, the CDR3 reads TGCGCCAGCAGCTTGTCGAGCGGGAGGGCCTCATTCAACTACGAGCAGTACTTC.

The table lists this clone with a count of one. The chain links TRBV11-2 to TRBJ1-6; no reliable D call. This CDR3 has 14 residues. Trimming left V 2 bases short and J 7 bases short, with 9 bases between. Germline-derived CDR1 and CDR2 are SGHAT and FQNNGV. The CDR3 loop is CASSLIGNNSPLHF. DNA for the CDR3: TGTGCCAGCAGCTTAATAGGCAACAATTCACCCCTCCACTTT.

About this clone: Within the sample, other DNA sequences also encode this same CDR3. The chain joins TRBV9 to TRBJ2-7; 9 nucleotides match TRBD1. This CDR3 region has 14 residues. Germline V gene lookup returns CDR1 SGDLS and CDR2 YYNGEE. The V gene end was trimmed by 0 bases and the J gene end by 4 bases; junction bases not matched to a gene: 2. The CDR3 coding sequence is TGTGCCAGCAGCGTAGGAGACAGGGGGTACGAGCAGTACTTC. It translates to CASSVGDRGYEQYF.

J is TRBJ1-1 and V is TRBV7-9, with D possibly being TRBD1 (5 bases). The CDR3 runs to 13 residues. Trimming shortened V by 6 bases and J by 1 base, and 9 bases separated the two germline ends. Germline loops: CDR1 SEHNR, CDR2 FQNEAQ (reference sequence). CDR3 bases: TGTGCCAGCAGTCTGGGGGAGAACACTGAAGCTTTCTTT. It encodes CASSLGENTEAFF.

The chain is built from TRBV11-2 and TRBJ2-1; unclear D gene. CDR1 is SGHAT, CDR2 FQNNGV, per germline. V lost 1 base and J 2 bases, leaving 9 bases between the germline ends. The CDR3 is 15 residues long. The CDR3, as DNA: TGTGCCAGCAGCTTAGGCCCCATGGCCTACAATGAGCAGTTCTTC. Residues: CASSLGPMAYNEQFF. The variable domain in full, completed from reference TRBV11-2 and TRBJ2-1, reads EAGVAQSPRYKIIEKRQSVAFWCNPISGHATLYWYQQILGQGPKLLIQFQNNGVVDDSQLPKDRFSAERLKGVDSTLKIQPAKLEDSAVYLCASSLGPMAYNEQFFGPGTRLTVL.

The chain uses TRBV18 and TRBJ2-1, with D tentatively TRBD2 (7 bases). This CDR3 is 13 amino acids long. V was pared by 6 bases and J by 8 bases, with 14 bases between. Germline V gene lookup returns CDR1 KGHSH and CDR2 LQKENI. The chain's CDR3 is CASSSGGRDEQFF. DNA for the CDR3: TGTGCCAGCTCGTCCGGGGGGCGGGATGAGCAGTTCTTC.

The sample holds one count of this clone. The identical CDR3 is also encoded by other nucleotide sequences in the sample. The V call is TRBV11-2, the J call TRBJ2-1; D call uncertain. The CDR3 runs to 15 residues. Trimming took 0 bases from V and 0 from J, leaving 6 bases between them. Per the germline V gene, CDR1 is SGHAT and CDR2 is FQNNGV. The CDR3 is CASSLDPSSYNEQFF. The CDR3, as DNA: TGTGCCAGCAGCTTAGACCCCTCCTCCTACAATGAGCAGTTCTTC.

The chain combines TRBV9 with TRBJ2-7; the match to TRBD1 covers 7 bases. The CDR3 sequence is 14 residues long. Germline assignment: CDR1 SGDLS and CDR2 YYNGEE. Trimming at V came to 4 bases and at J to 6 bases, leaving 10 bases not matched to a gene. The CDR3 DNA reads TGTGCCAGCAGCCTCACGACAGGGTTTGGCGAGCAGTACTTC. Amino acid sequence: CASSLTTGFGEQYF.

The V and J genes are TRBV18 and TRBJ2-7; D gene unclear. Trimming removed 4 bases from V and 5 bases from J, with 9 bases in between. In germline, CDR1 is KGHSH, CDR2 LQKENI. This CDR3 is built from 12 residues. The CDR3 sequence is CASSRQQNEQYF. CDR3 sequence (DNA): TGTGCCAGCTCACGTCAGCAGAACGAGCAGTACTTC.

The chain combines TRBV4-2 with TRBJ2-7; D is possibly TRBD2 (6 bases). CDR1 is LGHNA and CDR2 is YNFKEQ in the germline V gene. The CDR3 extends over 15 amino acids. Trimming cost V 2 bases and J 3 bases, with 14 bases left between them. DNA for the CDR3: TGTGCCAGCAGCCAATCTCCAGGGAGGAGCTACGAGCAGTACTTC. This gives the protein CASSQSPGRSYEQYF.

The CDR3 DNA follows: TGTGCCAGCAGCTTGGGGCCGGGGGCTGGGGAAAAACTGTTTTTT. It codes for CASSLGPGAGEKLFF. The gene calls are TRBV11-2 and TRBJ1-4, with a tentative D call TRBD1 (6 bases). Trimming removed 3 bases from V and 8 bases from J, with 16 bases in between. The CDR3 length is 15 residues. In germline, CDR1 is SGHAT, CDR2 FQNNGV.

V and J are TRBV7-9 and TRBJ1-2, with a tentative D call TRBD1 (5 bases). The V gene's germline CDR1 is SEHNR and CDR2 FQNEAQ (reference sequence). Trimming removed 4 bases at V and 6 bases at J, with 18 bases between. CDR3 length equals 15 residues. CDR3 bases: TGTGCCAGCAGCTCTGGGGGTCAGGGCTGGGATGGCTACACCTTC. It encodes CASSSGGQGWDGYTF.

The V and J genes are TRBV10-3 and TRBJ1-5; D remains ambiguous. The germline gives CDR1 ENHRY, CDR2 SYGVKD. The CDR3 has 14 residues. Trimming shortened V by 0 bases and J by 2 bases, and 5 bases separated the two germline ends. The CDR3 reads CAISESKGNQPQHF. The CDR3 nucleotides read TGTGCCATCAGTGAGTCGAAGGGCAATCAGCCCCAGCATTTT.

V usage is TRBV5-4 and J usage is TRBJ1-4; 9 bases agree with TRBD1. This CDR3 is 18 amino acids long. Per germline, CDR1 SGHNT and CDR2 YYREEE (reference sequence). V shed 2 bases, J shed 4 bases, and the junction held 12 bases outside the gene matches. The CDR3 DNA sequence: TGTGCCAGCAGCTTCCAACAGGGGGCGCGGGGGGGTAATGAAAAACTGTTTTTT. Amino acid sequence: CASSFQQGARGGNEKLFF.

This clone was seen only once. The DNA for the CDR3 is TGCGCCAGCACCGACAGCTTTGGCTACACCTTC. It is translated as CASTDSFGYTF. This chain links TRBV5-1 with TRBJ1-2; weak D call: TRBD1 (5 bases). This CDR3 region has 11 residues. V lost 6 bases, J lost 7 bases, and 10 bases lay in between. Germline V gene data show CDR1 as SGHRS and CDR2 as YFSETQ.

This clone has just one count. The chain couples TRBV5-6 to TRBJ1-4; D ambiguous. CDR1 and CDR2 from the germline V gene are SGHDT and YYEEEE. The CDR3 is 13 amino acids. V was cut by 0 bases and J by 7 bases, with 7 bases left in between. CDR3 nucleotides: TGTGCCAGCAGCTTGGGTTCGATTGAAAAACTGTTTTTT. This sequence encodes CASSLGSIEKLFF.

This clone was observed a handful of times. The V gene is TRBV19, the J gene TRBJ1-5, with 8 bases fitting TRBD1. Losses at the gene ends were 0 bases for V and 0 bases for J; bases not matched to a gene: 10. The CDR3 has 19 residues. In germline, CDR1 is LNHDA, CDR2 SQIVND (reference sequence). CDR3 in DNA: TGTGCCAGTAGTATAGATCTTAGGGAGACAGGGGATAGCAATCAGCCCCAGCATTTT. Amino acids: CASSIDLRETGDSNQPQHF.

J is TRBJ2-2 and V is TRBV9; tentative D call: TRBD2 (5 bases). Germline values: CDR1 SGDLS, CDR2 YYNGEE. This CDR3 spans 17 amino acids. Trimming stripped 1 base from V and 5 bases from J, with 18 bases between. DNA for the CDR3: TGTGCCAGCAGCGTAACTATCGGAGGAAGATGGACCGGGGAGCTGTTTTTT. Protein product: CASSVTIGGRWTGELFF.

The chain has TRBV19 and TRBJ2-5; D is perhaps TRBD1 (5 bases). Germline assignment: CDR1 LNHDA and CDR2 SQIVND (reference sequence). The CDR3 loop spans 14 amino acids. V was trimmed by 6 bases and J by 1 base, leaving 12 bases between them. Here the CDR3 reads CASRGQGPQETQYF. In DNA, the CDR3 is TGTGCCAGTAGAGGTCAGGGCCCCCAAGAGACCCAGTACTTC.